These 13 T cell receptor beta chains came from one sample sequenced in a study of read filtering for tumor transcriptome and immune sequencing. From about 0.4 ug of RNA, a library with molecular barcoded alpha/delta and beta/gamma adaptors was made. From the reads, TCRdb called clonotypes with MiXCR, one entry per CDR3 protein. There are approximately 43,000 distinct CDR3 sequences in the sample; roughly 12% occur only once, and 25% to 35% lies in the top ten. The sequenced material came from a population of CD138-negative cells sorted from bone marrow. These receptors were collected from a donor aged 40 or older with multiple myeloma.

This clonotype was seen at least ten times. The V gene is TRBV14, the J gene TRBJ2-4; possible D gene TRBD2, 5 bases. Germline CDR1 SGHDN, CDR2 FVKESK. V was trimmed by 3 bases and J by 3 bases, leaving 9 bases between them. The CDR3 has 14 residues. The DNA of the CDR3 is TGTGCCAGCAGCCAGGACTTTGACAAAAACATTCAGTACTTC. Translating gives CASSQDFDKNIQYF.

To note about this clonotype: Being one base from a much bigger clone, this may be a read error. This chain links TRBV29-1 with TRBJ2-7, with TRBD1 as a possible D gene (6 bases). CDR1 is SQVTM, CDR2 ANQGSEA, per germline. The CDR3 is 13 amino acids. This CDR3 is CGAREAGVYEQYF. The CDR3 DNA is TGCGGCGCCAGAGAGGCAGGGGTCTACGAGCAGTACTTC.

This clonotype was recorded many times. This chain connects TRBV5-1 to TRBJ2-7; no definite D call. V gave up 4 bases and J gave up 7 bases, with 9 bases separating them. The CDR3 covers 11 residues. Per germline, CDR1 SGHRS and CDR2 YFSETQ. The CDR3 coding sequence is TGCGCCAGCAGCCTGGAAAGAGAGCAGTACTTC. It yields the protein CASSLEREQYF.

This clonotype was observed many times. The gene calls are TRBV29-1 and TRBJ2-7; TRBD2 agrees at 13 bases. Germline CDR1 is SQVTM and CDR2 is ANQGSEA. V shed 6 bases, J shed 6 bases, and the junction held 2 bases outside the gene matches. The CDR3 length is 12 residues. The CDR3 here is CSVTSGRSEQYF. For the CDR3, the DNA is TGCAGCGTGACTAGCGGGAGGTCCGAGCAGTACTTC.

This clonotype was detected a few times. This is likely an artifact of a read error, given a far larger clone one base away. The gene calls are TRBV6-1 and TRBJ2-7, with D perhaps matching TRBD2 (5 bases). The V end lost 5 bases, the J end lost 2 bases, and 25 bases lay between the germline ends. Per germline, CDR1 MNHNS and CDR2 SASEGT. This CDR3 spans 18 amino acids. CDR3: CASSRSALEVGNTYEQYF. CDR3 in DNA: TGTGCCAGCAGTAGGTCAGCCCTGGAGGTAGGGAACACCTACGAGCAGTACTTC.

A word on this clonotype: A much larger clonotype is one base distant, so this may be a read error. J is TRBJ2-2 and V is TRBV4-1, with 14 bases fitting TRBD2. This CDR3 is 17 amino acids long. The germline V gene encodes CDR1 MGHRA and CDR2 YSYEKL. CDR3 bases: TGCGCCAGCAGCCAAGGACTAGCGGGAGGGTCAACCGGGGAGCTGCTTTTT. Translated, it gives CASSQGLAGGSTGELLF.

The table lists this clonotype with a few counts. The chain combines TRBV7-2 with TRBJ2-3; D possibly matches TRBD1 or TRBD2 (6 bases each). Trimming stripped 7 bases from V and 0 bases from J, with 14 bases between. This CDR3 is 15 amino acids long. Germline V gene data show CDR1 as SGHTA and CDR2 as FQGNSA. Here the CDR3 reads CASKGGRVSTDTQYF. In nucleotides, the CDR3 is TGTGCCAGCAAGGGGGGACGGGTGAGCACAGATACGCAGTATTTT.

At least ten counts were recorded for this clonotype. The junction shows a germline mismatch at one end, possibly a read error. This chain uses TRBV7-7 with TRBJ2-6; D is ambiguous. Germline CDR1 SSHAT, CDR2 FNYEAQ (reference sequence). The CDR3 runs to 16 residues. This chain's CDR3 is CASSLGQHSGANVLTF. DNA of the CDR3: TGTGCTAGCAGCTTAGGTCAGCACTCTGGGGCCAACGTCCTGACTTTC.

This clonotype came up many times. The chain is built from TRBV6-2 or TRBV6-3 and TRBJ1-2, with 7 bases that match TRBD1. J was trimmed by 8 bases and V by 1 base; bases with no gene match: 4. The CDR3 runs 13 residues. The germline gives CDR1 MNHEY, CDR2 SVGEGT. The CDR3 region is CASSYYRGSGYTF. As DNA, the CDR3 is TGTGCCAGCAGTTACTACAGGGGAAGCGGCTACACCTTC.

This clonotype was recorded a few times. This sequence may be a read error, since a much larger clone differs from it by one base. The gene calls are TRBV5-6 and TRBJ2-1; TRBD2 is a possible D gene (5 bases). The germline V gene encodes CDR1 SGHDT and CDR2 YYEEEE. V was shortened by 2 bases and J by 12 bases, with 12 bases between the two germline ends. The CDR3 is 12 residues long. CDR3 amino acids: CASSFPGSGQFF. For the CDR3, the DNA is TGTGCCAGCAGCTTTCCGGGGAGTGGGCAGTTCTTC.

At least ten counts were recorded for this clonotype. The CDR3 nucleotides are TGCAGCGTTGCGGCTGGGGGCAGAACCGGGGAGCTGTTTTTT. It encodes CSVAAGGRTGELFF. This chain joins TRBV29-1 and TRBJ2-2, with a weak D call TRBD1 (6 bases). Deletions cut 4 bases from V and 5 bases from J, with 14 bases between. Germline loops: CDR1 SQVTM, CDR2 ANQGSEA. The CDR3 has 14 amino acids.

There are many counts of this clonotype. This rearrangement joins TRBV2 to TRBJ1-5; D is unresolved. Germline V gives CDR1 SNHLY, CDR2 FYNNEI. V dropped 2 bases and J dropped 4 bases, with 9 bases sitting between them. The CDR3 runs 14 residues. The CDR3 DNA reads TGTGCCAGCAGTGAATCCAGCAAAAATCAGCCCCAGCATTTT. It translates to CASSESSKNQPQHF.

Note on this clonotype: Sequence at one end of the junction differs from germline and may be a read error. CDR3: CASRSLRVNTGAFF. The DNA for the CDR3 is TGCGCCAGCAGATCGTTAAGGGTGAACACTGGAGCTTTCTTT. V and J are TRBV5-1 and TRBJ1-1; D remains ambiguous. This CDR3 is 14 amino acids long. Germline values: CDR1 SGHRS, CDR2 YFSETQ.